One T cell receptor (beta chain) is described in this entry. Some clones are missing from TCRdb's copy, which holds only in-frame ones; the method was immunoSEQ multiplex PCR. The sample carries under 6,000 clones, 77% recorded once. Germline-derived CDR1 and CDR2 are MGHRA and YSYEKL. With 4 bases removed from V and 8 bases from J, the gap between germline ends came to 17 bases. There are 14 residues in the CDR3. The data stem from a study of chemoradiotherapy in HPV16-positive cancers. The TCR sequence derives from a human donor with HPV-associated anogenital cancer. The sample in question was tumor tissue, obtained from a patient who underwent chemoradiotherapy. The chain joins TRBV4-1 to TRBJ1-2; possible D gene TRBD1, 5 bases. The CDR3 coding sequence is TGCGCCAGCAGCCCCAGGGTGAAGGGATCGGGCTACACCTTC. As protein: CASSPRVKGSGYTF.